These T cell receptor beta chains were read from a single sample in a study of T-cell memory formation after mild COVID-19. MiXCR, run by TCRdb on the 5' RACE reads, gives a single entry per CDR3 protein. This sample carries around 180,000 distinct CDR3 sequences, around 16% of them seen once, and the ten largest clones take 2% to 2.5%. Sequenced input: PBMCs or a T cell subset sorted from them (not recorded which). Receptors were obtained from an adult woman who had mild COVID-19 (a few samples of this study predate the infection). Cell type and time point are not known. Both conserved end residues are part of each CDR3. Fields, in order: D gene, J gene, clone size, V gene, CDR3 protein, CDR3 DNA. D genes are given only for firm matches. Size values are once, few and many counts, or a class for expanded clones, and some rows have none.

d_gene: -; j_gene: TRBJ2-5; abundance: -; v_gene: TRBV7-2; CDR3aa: CASSLSTVQETQYF; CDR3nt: TGTGCCAGCAGCTTGTCTACAGTGCAAGAGACCCAGTACTTC
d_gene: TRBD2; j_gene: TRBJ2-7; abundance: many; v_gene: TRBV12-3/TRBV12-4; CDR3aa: CASSSSGGSYEQYF; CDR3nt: TGTGCCAGCAGTTCTAGCGGGGGAAGCTACGAGCAGTACTTC
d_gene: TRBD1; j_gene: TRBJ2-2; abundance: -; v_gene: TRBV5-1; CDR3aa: CASSQRQGLNTGELFF; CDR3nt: TGCGCCAGCAGCCAAAGACAGGGTTTGAACACCGGGGAGCTGTTTTTT
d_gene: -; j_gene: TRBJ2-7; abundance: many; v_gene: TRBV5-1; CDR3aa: CASSPPGYEQYF; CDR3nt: TGCGCCAGCAGCCCCCCCGGGTACGAGCAGTACTTC
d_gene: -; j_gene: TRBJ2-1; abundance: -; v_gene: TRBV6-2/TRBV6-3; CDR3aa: CASSRGLASEEQFF; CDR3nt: TGTGCCAGCAGTAGGGGACTGGCTTCAGAAGAGCAGTTCTTC
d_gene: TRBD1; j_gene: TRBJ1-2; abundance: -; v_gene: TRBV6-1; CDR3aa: CASRNAKGQGSNYGYTF; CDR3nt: TGTGCCAGCAGGAACGCGAAGGGACAGGGATCTAACTATGGCTACACCTTC
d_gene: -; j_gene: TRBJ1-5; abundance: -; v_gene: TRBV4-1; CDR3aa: CASSQLRSEQPQHF; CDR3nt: TGCGCCAGCAGCCAACTAAGAAGCGAGCAGCCCCAGCATTTT
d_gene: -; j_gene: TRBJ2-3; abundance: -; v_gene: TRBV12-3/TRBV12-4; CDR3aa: CASSYGQGRDTQYF; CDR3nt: TGTGCCAGCAGTTACGGGCAGGGGAGGGATACGCAGTATTTT
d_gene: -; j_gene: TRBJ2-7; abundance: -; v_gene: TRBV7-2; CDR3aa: CASSLGHRLNYEQYF; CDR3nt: TGTGCCAGCAGCTTAGGGCATAGGCTGAACTACGAGCAGTACTTC
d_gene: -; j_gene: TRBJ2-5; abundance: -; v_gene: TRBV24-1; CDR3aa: CATSENDRETQYF; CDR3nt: TGTGCCACCAGTGAAAATGACAGGGAGACCCAGTACTTC
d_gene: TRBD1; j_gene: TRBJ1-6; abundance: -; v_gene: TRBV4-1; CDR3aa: CASSQTDRGRDSPLHF; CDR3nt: TGCGCCAGCAGCCAGACGGACAGGGGCAGGGATTCACCCCTCCACTTT
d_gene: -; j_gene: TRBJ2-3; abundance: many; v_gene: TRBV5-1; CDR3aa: CASSLERSTQYF; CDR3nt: TGCGCCAGCAGCTTGGAACGGTCTACGCAGTATTTT
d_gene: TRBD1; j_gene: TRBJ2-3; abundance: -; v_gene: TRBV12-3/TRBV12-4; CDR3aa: CASSGQVSDTQYF; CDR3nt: TGTGCCAGCAGCGGACAGGTTTCAGATACGCAGTATTTT